These 30 T cell receptor beta chains came from one sample sequenced in a study of CD8 T cells in ankylosing spondylitis. General study points: Within ankylosing spondylitis blood, a TCR beta motif made up of seven or eight highly homologous variants appeared to be characteristic.

TCRdb passed the 5' RACE reads through MiXCR, listing each CDR3 protein once. The data show roughly 670,000 distinct CDR3 sequences, roughly 19% seen once. Their cognate antigens are unknown. Sample: blood, either unsorted or a sorted T cell fraction (not recorded which). The receptors originated from a male donor with ankylosing spondylitis.

This clonotype appeared a few times. This chain uses TRBV5-1 with TRBJ1-6; D is ambiguous. There are 13 residues in the CDR3. Trimming shortened V by 0 bases and J by 9 bases, and 7 bases separated the two germline ends. Germline assignment: CDR1 SGHRS and CDR2 YFSETQ. The DNA of the CDR3 is TGCGCCAGCAGCTTGGGGACGAGTTCACCCCTCCACTTT. Its translation: CASSLGTSSPLHF. Variable domain in full (rest from reference TRBV5-1 and TRBJ1-6): KAGVTQTPRYLIKTRGQQVTLSCSPISGHRSVSWYQQTPGQGLQFLFEYFSETQRNKGNFPGRFSGRQFSNSRSEMNVSTLELGDSALYLCASSLGTSSPLHFGNGTRLTVT.

This clonotype occurred a few times. The chain links TRBV12-3 or TRBV12-4 to TRBJ2-6; weak D call: TRBD2 (7 bases). The V end was cut by 3 bases, the J end by 3 bases, with 15 bases between. This CDR3 contains 17 residues. DNA for the CDR3: TGTGCCAGCAGTTTGACAGTGGGGGGGCTTGGGGCCAACGTCCTGACTTTC. Amino acids: CASSLTVGGLGANVLTF.

The table lists this clonotype with a few counts. This sequence joins TRBV20-1 and TRBJ2-7; 9 bases agree with TRBD2. With V trimmed by 0 bases and J by 3 bases, 6 bases remained unmatched. The CDR3 covers 15 residues. Germline CDR1 is DFQATT and CDR2 is SNEGSKA (reference sequence). The CDR3: CSARDGLAGNYEQYF. The CDR3 DNA reads TGCAGTGCTAGAGATGGCCTAGCGGGAAACTACGAGCAGTACTTC.

The chain joins TRBV2 to TRBJ2-5; D perhaps matches TRBD2 (6 bases). V was cut by 9 bases and J by 1 base, with 15 bases left in between. Looked up from germline, CDR1 is SNHLY and CDR2 is FYNNEI. The CDR3 extends over 14 amino acids. Here the CDR3 reads CASGIWGVQETQYF. The CDR3 coding sequence is TGTGCCAGTGGGATTTGGGGGGTCCAAGAGACCCAGTACTTC.

This clonotype has more than one count but fewer than ten. This rearrangement joins TRBV3-1 to TRBJ2-1; D unresolved. Germline V lookup: CDR1 LGHDT, CDR2 YNNKEL (reference sequence). The V gene lost 4 bases and the J gene lost 9 bases, with 10 bases spanning the gap. The CDR3 is 12 amino acids. The CDR3 loop is CASSPRYGEQFF. The CDR3 nucleotides read TGTGCCAGCAGCCCCCGTTATGGTGAGCAGTTCTTC.

V and J are TRBV12-3 or TRBV12-4 and TRBJ1-1; 7 nucleotides align to TRBD1. This CDR3 is 13 amino acids long. V trimming: 4 bases; J trimming: 6 bases; junction bases outside the gene matches: 5. The CDR3 protein is CASSSQGFAEAFF. The CDR3 DNA follows: TGTGCCAGCAGTTCACAGGGGTTCGCTGAAGCTTTCTTT.

The chain joins TRBV6-2 or TRBV6-3 to TRBJ2-2; TRBD2 matches at 8 bases. The CDR3 is made up of 13 amino acids. Germline V gene lookup returns CDR1 MNHEY and CDR2 SVGEGT. Unmatched junction bases numbered 4, after V lost 8 bases and J lost 5 bases. The CDR3 reads CASHSGGTGELFF. In DNA form, the CDR3 reads TGTGCCAGCCACTCGGGGGGGACCGGGGAGCTGTTTTTT.

This clonotype was picked up a small number of times. This chain connects TRBV5-1 to TRBJ2-5, with 13 nucleotides matching TRBD2. The CDR3 is made up of 14 amino acids. The V and J ends lost 6 bases and 3 bases, in that order; junction bases with no gene match: 2. From germline, CDR1 is SGHRS and CDR2 YFSETQ. CDR3 in DNA: TGCGCCAGCACAGGACTAGCGGGAGAAGAGACCCAGTACTTC. Translated, it gives CASTGLAGEETQYF.

This clonotype was seen a handful of times. V usage is TRBV20-1 and J usage is TRBJ2-3; 9 bases are a match to TRBD2. CDR1 DFQATT and CDR2 SNEGSKA come from the germline V gene (reference sequence). J lost 7 bases, V lost 3 bases, and 14 bases had no gene match. CDR3 size: 16 residues. CDR3 in amino acids: CSASEILAGSKNTQYF. In DNA, the CDR3 is TGCAGTGCTAGCGAGATACTAGCGGGTAGTAAAAATACGCAGTATTTT.

The sample holds a few counts of this clonotype. The chain joins TRBV24-1 to TRBJ2-2; D is perhaps TRBD2 (5 bases). The CDR3 has 17 residues. Germline V gene sequence: CDR1 KGHDR, CDR2 SFDVKD. The V gene lost 1 base and the J gene lost 0 bases, with 11 bases spanning the gap. DNA of the CDR3: TGTGCCACCAGTGATTTCCGGGGAAAGGCGAACACCGGGGAGCTGTTTTTT. It yields the protein CATSDFRGKANTGELFF.

There are many counts of this clonotype. The J gene is TRBJ1-1, the V gene TRBV20-1; D might be TRBD1 (5 bases). The CDR3 consists of 11 residues. Per the germline V gene, CDR1 is DFQATT and CDR2 is SNEGSKA (reference sequence). The V and J ends lost 7 bases and 2 bases respectively, with 8 bases between them. The CDR3 DNA sequence: TGCAGTGGGGGGGATAACACTGAAGCTTTCTTT. Amino acids: CSGGDNTEAFF.

In this sample, this clonotype turned up many times. The chain uses TRBV11-2 and TRBJ2-1; D is uncertain. Trimming shortened V by 8 bases and J by 0 bases, and 8 bases separated the two germline ends. Per the germline V gene, CDR1 is SGHAT and CDR2 is FQNNGV. This CDR3 spans 13 amino acids. The chain's CDR3 is CASLGVSYNEQFF. CDR3 in DNA: TGTGCCAGCTTAGGTGTCTCCTACAATGAGCAGTTCTTC.

The rearrangement joins TRBV20-1 to TRBJ2-3; no firm D call. Germline V lookup: CDR1 DFQATT, CDR2 SNEGSKA (reference sequence). Trimming removed 3 bases at V and 0 bases at J, with 13 bases between. The CDR3 extends over 15 amino acids. The CDR3 region is CSASDSVSSTDTQYF. CDR3 sequence (DNA): TGCAGTGCTAGTGACTCCGTGAGCAGCACAGATACGCAGTATTTT.

There are many counts of this clonotype. The chain links TRBV5-1 to TRBJ2-3; 7 nucleotides align to TRBD1. V shed 4 bases and J 4 bases; nucleotides not matched to a gene: 3. CDR3 size: 13 residues. CDR1 and CDR2 (germline): SGHRS, YFSETQ. The CDR3: CASSTTGADTQYF. The DNA of the CDR3 is TGCGCCAGCAGCACCACAGGGGCAGATACGCAGTATTTT.

A few counts support this clonotype. Germline is not matched at one junction end, which may reflect a read error. The chain employs TRBV10-1 and TRBJ1-2; D unresolved. CDR3 length: 12 residues. CDR1 and CDR2 (germline): WNHNN, SYGVQD (reference sequence). CDR3 coding DNA: TGCGCCAGCAGTGAGTCGTTGAAAAGACTTCACTTC. The encoded protein is CASSESLKRLHF.

The chain couples TRBV29-1 to TRBJ1-1; unclear D gene. There are 14 residues in the CDR3. Germline V CDR1 and CDR2: SQVTM, ANQGSEA. V dropped 3 bases and J dropped 2 bases, with 13 bases sitting between them. In nucleotides, the CDR3 is TGCAGCGTTGAGTCTGGGTTTGGCAACACTGAAGCTTTCTTT. It is translated as CSVESGFGNTEAFF.

This clonotype came up a few times. The CDR3 nucleotides are TGCGCCAGCAGCTCCTGGGGGGGTGAAGCTTTCTTT. It encodes CASSSWGGEAFF. The chain joins TRBV5-1 to TRBJ1-1; D possibly corresponds to TRBD1 (5 bases). V was cut by 3 bases and J by 7 bases, with 10 bases left in between. Per the germline V gene, CDR1 is SGHRS and CDR2 is YFSETQ. The length of the CDR3 is 12 residues.

This clonotype was counted ten times or more. The rearrangement uses TRBV25-1 and TRBJ1-4; no clear D. The V end lost 0 bases, the J end lost 3 bases, and 8 bases lay between the germline ends. This CDR3 spans 15 amino acids. Germline V gene data show CDR1 as MGHDK and CDR2 as SYGVNS. In nucleotides, the CDR3 is TGTGCCAGCAGTGAATACAGTGGTTCTAATGAAAAACTGTTTTTT. Protein sequence: CASSEYSGSNEKLFF. Together with reference TRBV25-1 and TRBJ1-4, the CDR3 gives the full variable domain: EADIYQTPRYLVIGTGKKITLECSQTMGHDKMYWYQQDPGMELHLIHYSYGVNSTEKGDLSSESTVSRIRTEHFPLTLESARPSHTSQYLCASSEYSGSNEKLFFGSGTQLSVL.

The rearrangement uses TRBV20-1 and TRBJ2-2; TRBD1 agrees at 9 bases. Trimming took 2 bases from V and 1 from J; bases not matched to a gene: 5. Germline V gene lookup returns CDR1 DFQATT and CDR2 SNEGSKA (reference sequence). This CDR3 contains 16 residues. CDR3 nucleotides: TGCAGTGCTAGAATGGGACAGGGACTGAACACCGGGGAGCTGTTTTTT. It translates to CSARMGQGLNTGELFF.

As for this clonotype: This may be a read error, as it is one base from a much larger clone. This CDR3 is missing its conserved last phenylalanine or tryptophan, likely due to a read error. This chain links TRBV28 with TRBJ2-7; possibly TRBD1 or TRBD2 for D (5 bases each). V was clipped by 6 bases and J by 4 bases, with 13 bases between them. From germline, CDR1 is MDHEN and CDR2 SYDVKM. This CDR3 has 13 amino acids. CDR3 region: CASRVAGTYEQYY. CDR3 bases: TGTGCCAGCAGAGTGGCAGGGACGTACGAGCAGTACTAC.

The rearrangement joins TRBV4-2 to TRBJ2-7, with D uncertain. The CDR3 consists of 14 residues. The V and J ends lost 0 bases and 2 bases respectively, with 8 bases between them. Germline CDR1 and CDR2: LGHNA and YNFKEQ. CDR3 nucleotide sequence: TGTGCCAGCAGCCAAGAGGTCCAGACCTACGAGCAGTACTTC. This translates into CASSQEVQTYEQYF.

The chain joins TRBV7-9 to TRBJ2-7; 8 bases agree with TRBD1. V lost 5 bases, J lost 1 base, and 7 bases stayed unmatched. The CDR3 contains 15 residues. The germline gives CDR1 SEHNR, CDR2 FQNEAQ (reference sequence). CDR3 DNA: TGTGCCAGCAGCCAGACAGGGGAGATTTCCTACGAGCAGTACTTC. This gives the protein CASSQTGEISYEQYF.

This clonotype occurred a few times. The chain carries TRBV28 and TRBJ2-1; D is possibly TRBD1 (5 bases). CDR1 and CDR2 from the germline V gene are MDHEN and SYDVKM. Between the trimmed V and J ends, which lost 4 bases and 3 bases, there was a span of 10 bases. The CDR3 is made up of 14 amino acids. As DNA, the CDR3 is TGTGCCAGCAGTTCCTCAGGGAACTACAATGAGCAGTTCTTC. This gives the protein CASSSSGNYNEQFF.

This clonotype was observed a single time. The chain couples TRBV25-1 to TRBJ1-6, with D possibly being TRBD1 (5 bases). Germline values: CDR1 MGHDK, CDR2 SYGVNS. This CDR3 is 14 amino acids long. V gave up 3 bases and J gave up 4 bases, with 7 bases separating them. In nucleotides, the CDR3 is TGTGCCAGCAGTGACCAGGGTTATAATTCACCCCTCCACTTT. It encodes CASSDQGYNSPLHF.

With respect to this clonotype: Sequence at one end of the junction differs from germline and may be a read error. The chain has TRBV10-2 and TRBJ1-1, with D tentatively TRBD1 (5 bases). There are 12 residues in the CDR3. Germline assignment: CDR1 WSHSY and CDR2 SAAADI. DNA for the CDR3: TGCGCCAGCAGGGAGTGGGGGGCTGAAGCTTTCTTT. Translating gives CASREWGAEAFF.

The chain recombines TRBV7-9 with TRBJ1-1; 7 bases align to TRBD1. Looked up from germline, CDR1 is SEHNR and CDR2 is FQNEAQ (reference sequence). CDR3 length equals 13 residues. V trimming: 6 bases; J trimming: 5 bases; junction bases outside the gene matches: 6. CDR3 sequence: CASSSTGRTEAFF. The CDR3 DNA reads as TGTGCCAGCAGTTCGACAGGGAGGACTGAAGCTTTCTTT.

This chain uses TRBV30 with TRBJ2-2; D unresolved. Germline lookup yields CDR1 GTSNPN and CDR2 SVGIG (reference sequence). V lost 1 base and J 1 base, leaving 4 bases between the germline ends. The CDR3 has 13 residues. The CDR3 spells CAWSAGNTGELFF. CDR3 DNA: TGTGCCTGGAGTGCAGGGAACACCGGGGAGCTGTTTTTT.

Only a few counts were recorded for this clonotype. The chain recombines TRBV12-3 or TRBV12-4 with TRBJ2-3; D is uncertain. The CDR3 is 12 residues long. Between the trimmed V and J ends, which lost 3 bases and 5 bases, there was a span of 6 bases. DNA for the CDR3: TGTGCCAGCAGTTTCGTTGGAGATACGCAGTATTTT. As protein: CASSFVGDTQYF.

Only a few counts were recorded for this clonotype. The rearrangement joins TRBV7-2 to TRBJ2-3; no firm D call. The CDR3 sequence is 12 residues long. Germline CDR1 and CDR2: SGHTA and FQGNSA. V lost 8 bases, J lost 2 bases, and 8 bases lay in between. CDR3 sequence (DNA): TGTGCCAGCGGCGGATACACAGATACGCAGTATTTT. The encoded protein is CASGGYTDTQYF.

Only a few counts were recorded for this clonotype. The rearrangement links TRBV7-7 to TRBJ2-3, with D perhaps TRBD1 (6 bases). V lost 5 bases and J lost 4, with 10 bases in between. The CDR3 length is 13 residues. Looked up from germline, CDR1 is SSHAT and CDR2 is FNYEAQ (reference sequence). CDR3 amino acids: CASSRTVPDTQYF. The CDR3 DNA follows: TGTGCCAGCAGCCGGACAGTACCAGATACGCAGTATTTT.